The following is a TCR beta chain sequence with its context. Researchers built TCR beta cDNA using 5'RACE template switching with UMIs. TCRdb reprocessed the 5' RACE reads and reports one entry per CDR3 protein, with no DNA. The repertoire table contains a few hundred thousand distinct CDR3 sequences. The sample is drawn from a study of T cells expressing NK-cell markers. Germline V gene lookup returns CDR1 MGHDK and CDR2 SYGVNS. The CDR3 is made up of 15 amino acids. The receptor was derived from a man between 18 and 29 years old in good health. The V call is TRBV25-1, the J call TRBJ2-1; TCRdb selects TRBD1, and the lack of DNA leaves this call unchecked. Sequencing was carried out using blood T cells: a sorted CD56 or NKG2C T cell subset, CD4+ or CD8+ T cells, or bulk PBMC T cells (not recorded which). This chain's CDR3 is CASSRPGSVLDEQFF.